Below are 4 T cell receptor beta chains sequenced from a single sample in a study of T cell responses to AZD1222 COVID-19 vaccine. Sequencing was performed with immunoSEQ multiplex PCR; in TCRdb, only in-frame clones are kept and a portion is missing. The sample records fewer than 150,000 clones, just under 95% being singletons. The specimen was peripheral blood, collected 28 days after the second AZD1222 dose. The receptors derive from an adult who received the AZD1222 COVID-19 vaccine.

The CDR3: CAISEGDRLGYEQYF. In DNA, the CDR3 is TGTGCCATCAGTGAGGGGGACAGGCTCGGGTACGAGCAGTACTTC. The chain uses TRBV10-3 and TRBJ2-7; 8 nucleotides agree with TRBD1. The CDR3 totals 15 residues. Germline V lookup: CDR1 ENHRY, CDR2 SYGVKD. J gave up 4 bases and V 2 bases, and 7 bases lay outside the gene matches.

This clone has just a few counts. J is TRBJ2-7 and V is TRBV5-1; D is uncertain. V was pared by 0 bases and J by 5 bases, with 12 bases between. CDR1 is SGHRS, CDR2 YFSETQ, per germline. CDR3 length equals 14 residues. In DNA, the CDR3 is TGCGCCAGCAGCTTGGGAAATTTGGCGGACGAGCAGTACTTC. It is translated as CASSLGNLADEQYF.

The chain employs TRBV12-3 or TRBV12-4 and TRBJ1-3, with D unclear. Trimming removed 6 bases at V and 8 bases at J, with 11 bases between. The CDR3 totals 12 residues. In nucleotides, the CDR3 is TGTGCCAGCAGCTCCCTGTTGGACACCATATATTTT. This translates into CASSSLLDTIYF.

The genes are TRBV7-3 and TRBJ2-2; tentative D call: TRBD2 (6 bases). The V end was cut by 5 bases, the J end by 5 bases, with 24 bases between. Germline V gene data show CDR1 as SGHTA and CDR2 as FQGTGA. The CDR3 loop spans 18 amino acids. The CDR3 loop reads CASSPSPGGEVRTGELFF. For the CDR3, the DNA is TGTGCCAGCAGCCCCTCACCAGGCGGGGAAGTCCGGACCGGGGAGCTGTTTTTT. The full variable domain, rest sourced from reference TRBV7-3 and TRBJ2-2, is GAGVSQTPSNKVTEKGKYVELRCDPISGHTALYWYRQSLGQGPEFLIYFQGTGAADDSGLPNDRFFAVRPEGSVSTLKIQRTERGDSAVYLCASSPSPGGEVRTGELFFGEGSRLTVL.